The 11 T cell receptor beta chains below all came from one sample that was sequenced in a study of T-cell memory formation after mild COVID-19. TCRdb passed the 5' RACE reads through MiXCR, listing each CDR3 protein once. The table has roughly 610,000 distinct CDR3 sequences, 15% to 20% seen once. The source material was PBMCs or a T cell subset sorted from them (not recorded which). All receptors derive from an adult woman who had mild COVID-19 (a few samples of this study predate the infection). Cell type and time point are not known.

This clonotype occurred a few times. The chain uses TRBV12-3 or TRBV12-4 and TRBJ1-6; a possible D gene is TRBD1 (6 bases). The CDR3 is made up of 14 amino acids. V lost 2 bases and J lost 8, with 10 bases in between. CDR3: CASSLRGGDSPLHF. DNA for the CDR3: TGTGCCAGCAGTTTAAGAGGGGGTGATTCACCCCTCCACTTT.

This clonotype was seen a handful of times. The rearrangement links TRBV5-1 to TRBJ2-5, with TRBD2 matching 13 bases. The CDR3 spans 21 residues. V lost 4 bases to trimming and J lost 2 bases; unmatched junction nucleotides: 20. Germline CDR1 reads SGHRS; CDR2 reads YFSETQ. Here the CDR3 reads CASSRTFRAPGLAGVQETQYF. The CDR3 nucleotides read TGCGCCAGCAGCCGTACCTTTAGGGCACCAGGACTAGCGGGAGTGCAAGAGACCCAGTACTTC. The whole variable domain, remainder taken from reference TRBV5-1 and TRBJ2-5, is KAGVTQTPRYLIKTRGQQVTLSCSPISGHRSVSWYQQTPGQGLQFLFEYFSETQRNKGNFPGRFSGRQFSNSRSEMNVSTLELGDSALYLCASSRTFRAPGLAGVQETQYFGPGTRLLVL.

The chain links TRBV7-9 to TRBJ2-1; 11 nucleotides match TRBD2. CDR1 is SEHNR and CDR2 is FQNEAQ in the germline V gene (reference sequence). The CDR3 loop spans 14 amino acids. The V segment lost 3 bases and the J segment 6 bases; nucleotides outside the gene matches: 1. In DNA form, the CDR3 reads TGTGCCAGCAGCTTGGGACTAGCGGCCAATGAGCAGTTCTTC. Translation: CASSLGLAANEQFF.

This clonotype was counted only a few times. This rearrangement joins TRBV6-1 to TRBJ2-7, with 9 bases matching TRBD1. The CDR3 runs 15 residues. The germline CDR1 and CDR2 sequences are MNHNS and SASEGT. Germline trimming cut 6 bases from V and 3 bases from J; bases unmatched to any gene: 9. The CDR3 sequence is CASSARQGGDYEQYF. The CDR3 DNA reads TGTGCCAGCAGCGCTCGACAGGGGGGGGACTACGAGCAGTACTTC.

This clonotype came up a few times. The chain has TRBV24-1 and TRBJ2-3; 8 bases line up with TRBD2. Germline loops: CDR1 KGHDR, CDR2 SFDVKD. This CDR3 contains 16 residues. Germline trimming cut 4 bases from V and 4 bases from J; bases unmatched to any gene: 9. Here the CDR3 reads CATSDPPAGAPDTQYF. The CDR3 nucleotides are TGTGCCACCAGTGACCCTCCAGCGGGGGCCCCAGATACGCAGTATTTT.

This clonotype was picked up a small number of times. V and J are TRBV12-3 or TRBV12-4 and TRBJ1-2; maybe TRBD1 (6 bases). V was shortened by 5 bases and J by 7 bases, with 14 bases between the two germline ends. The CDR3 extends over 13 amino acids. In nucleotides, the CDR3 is TGTGCCAGCAGTCTCCAGGGGTTTAGTGGCTACACCTTC. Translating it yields CASSLQGFSGYTF.

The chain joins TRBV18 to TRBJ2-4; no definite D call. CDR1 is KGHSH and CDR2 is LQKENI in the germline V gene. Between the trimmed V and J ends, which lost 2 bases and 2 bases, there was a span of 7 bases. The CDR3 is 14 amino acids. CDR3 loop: CASSPETTKNIQYF. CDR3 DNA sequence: TGTGCCAGCTCACCAGAAACCACCAAAAACATTCAGTACTTC.

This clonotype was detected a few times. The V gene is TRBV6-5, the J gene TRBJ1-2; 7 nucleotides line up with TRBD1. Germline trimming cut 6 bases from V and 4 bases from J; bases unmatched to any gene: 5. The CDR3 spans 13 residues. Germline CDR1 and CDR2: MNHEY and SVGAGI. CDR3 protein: CASRIGTVYGYTF. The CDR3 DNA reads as TGTGCCAGCAGAATTGGGACAGTCTATGGCTACACCTTC.

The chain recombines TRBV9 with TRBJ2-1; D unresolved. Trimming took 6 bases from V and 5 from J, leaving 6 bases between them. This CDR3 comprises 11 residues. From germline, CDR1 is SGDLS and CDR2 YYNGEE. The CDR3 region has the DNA TGTGCCAGCACCCGCGACAATGAGCAGTTCTTC. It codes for CASTRDNEQFF.

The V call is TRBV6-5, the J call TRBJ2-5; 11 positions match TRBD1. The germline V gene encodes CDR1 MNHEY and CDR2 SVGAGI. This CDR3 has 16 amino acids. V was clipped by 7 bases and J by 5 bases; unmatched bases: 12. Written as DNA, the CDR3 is TGTGCCAGCACCCCAACCGGACAGGGGGCGTGGGAGACCCAGTACTTC. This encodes CASTPTGQGAWETQYF.

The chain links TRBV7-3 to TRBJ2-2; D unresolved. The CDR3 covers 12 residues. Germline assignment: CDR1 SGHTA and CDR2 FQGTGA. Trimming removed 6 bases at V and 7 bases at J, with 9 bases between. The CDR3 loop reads CASSSVSGELFF. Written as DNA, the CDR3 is TGTGCCAGCAGTTCAGTCAGCGGGGAGCTGTTTTTT.